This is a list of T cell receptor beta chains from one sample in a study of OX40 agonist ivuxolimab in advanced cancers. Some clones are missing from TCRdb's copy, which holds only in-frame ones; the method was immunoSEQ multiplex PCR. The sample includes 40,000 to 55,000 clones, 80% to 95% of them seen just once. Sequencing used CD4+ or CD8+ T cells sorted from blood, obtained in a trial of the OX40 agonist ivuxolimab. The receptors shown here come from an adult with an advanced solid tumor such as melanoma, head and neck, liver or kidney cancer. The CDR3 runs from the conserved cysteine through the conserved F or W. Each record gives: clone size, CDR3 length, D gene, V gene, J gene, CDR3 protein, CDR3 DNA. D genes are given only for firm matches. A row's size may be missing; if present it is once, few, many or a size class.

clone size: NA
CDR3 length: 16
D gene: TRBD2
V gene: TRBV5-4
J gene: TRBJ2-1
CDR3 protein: CASSPLDLAGGGEQFF
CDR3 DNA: TGTGCCAGCAGCCCTTTGGATCTAGCGGGAGGGGGGGAGCAGTTCTTC

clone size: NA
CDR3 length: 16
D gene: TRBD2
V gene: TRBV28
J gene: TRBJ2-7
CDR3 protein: CASSLYGRALYHEQYF
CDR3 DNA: TGTGCCAGCAGTTTATACGGGAGGGCCTTATACCACGAGCAGTACTTC

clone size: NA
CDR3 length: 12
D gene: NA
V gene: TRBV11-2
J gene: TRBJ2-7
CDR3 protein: CASSLALYEQYF
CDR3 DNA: TGTGCCAGCAGCTTAGCTCTCTACGAGCAGTACTTC

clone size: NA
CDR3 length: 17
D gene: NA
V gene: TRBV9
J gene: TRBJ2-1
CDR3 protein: CASSVPTVGTNYNEQFF
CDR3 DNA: TGTGCCAGCAGCGTGCCAACGGTGGGGACAAACTACAATGAGCAGTTCTTC

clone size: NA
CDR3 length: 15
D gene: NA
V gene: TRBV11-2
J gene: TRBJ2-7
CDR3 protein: CASSLEGRDGRGQYF
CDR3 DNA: TGTGCCAGCAGCTTAGAAGGCAGGGACGGACGGGGGCAGTACTTC

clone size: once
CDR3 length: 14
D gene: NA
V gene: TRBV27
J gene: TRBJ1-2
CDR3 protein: CASSWGPTNYGYTF
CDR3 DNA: TGTGCCAGCTCCTGGGGGCCCACTAACTATGGCTACACCTTC

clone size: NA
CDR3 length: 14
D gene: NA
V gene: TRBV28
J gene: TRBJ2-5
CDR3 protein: CASTSGLAQETQYF
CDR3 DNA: TGTGCCAGCACCTCGGGGTTGGCCCAAGAGACCCAGTACTTC

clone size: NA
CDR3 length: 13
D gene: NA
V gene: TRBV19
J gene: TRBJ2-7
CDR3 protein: CASSAGQPYEQYF
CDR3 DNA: TGTGCCAGTAGTGCGGGACAGCCCTACGAGCAGTACTTC

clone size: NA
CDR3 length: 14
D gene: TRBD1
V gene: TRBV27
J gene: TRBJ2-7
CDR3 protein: CASSPSTGFYEQYF
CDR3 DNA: TGTGCCAGCAGTCCGTCGACAGGGTTCTACGAGCAGTACTTC

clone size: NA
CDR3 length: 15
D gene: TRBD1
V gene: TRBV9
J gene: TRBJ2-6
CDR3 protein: CASSPTGVRANVLTF
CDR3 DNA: TGTGCCAGCAGTCCTACAGGGGTACGGGCCAACGTCCTGACTTTC

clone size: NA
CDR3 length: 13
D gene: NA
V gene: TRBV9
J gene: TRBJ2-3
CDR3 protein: CASSVDAGDTQYF
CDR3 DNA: TGTGCCAGCAGCGTAGATGCGGGGGATACGCAGTATTTT

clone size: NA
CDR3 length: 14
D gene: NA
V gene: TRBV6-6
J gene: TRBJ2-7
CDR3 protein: CASSFTGLNYEQYF
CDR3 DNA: TGTGCCAGCAGTTTCACAGGTCTTAACTACGAGCAGTACTTC

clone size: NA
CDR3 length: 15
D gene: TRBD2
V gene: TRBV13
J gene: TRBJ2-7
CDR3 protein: CASSPAGSGSIEQYF
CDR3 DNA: TGTGCCAGCAGCCCTGCGGGGAGCGGGAGCATCGAGCAGTACTTC

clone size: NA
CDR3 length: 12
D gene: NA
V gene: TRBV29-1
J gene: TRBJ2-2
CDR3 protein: CSVVSLTGELFF
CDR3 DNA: TGCAGCGTTGTTTCGTTGACCGGGGAGCTGTTTTTT

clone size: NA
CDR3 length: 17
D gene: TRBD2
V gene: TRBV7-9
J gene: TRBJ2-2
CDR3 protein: CASSLGLAGVDTGELFF
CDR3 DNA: TGTGCCAGCAGCTTAGGACTAGCGGGAGTAGACACCGGGGAGCTGTTTTTT

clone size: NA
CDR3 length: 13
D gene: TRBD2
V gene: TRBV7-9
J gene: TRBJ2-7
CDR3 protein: CASSSGTSVEQYF
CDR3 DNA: TGTGCCAGCAGCTCAGGGACTAGCGTTGAGCAGTACTTC

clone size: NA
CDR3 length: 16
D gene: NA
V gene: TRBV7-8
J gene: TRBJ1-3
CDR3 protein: CASSWGGTPSGNTIYF
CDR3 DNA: TGTGCCAGCTCCTGGGGGGGGACTCCCTCTGGAAACACCATATATTTT

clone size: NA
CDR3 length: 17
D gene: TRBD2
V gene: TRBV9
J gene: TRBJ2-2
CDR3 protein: CASSPSGAGANTGELFF
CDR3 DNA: TGTGCCAGCAGCCCGAGCGGGGCGGGAGCGAACACCGGGGAGCTGTTTTTT

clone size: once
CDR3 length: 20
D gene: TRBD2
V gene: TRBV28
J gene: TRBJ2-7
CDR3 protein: CASSFNVGALAGEVSYEQYF
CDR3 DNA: TGTGCCAGCAGTTTCAACGTGGGGGCCCTAGCGGGAGAGGTCTCCTACGAGCAGTACTTC

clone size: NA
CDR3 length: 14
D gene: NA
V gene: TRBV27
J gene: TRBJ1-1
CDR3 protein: CASSLSSPLIEAFF
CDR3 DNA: TGTGCCAGCAGTTTATCTAGTCCCCTGATTGAAGCTTTCTTT

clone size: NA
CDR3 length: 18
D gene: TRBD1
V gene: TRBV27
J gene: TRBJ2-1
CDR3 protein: CASSFLPSGTGFYNEQFF
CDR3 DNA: TGTGCCAGCAGCTTTCTCCCGTCCGGGACAGGGTTCTACAATGAGCAGTTCTTC

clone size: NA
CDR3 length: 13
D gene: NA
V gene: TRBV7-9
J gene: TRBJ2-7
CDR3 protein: CASSLYISYEQYF
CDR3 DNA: TGTGCCAGCAGCTTATACATATCCTACGAGCAGTACTTC

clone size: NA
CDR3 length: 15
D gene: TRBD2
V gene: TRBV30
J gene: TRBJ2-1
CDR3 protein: CAWSLLAGRDNEQFF
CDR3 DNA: TGTGCCTGGAGTCTACTAGCGGGTCGGGACAATGAGCAGTTCTTC

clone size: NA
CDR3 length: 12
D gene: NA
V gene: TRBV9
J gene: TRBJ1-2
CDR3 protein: CASSGQSYGYTF
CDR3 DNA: TGTGCCAGCAGCGGACAGTCCTATGGCTACACCTTC

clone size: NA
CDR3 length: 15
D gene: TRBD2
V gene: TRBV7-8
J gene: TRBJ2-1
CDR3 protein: CASSLSGSSYNEQFF
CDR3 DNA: TGTGCCAGCAGCCTTAGCGGGAGCTCCTACAATGAGCAGTTCTTC

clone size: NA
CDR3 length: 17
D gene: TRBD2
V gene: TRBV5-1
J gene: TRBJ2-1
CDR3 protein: CASSPGLGLAGYNEQFF
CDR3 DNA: TGCGCCAGCAGCCCCGGGTTAGGACTAGCGGGGTACAATGAGCAGTTCTTC

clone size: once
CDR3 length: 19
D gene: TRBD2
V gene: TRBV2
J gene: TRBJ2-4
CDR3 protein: CASRPGLAGVEASKNIQYF
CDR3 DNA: TGTGCCAGCAGACCCGGACTAGCGGGAGTAGAAGCCTCTAAAAACATTCAGTACTTC

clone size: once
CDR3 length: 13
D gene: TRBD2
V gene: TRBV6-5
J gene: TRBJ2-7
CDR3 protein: CASNPSGSYEQYF
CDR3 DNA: TGTGCCAGCAATCCGAGCGGGAGCTACGAGCAGTACTTC

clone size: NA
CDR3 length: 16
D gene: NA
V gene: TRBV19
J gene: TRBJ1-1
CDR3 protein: CASNGPSTRLNTEAFF
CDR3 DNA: TGTGCCAGTAATGGCCCTTCTACACGGCTTAACACTGAAGCTTTCTTT

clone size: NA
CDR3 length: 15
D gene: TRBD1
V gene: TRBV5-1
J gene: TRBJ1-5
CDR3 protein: CASSFSGGAVQPQHF
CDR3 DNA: TGCGCCAGCAGCTTTTCAGGGGGGGCCGTTCAGCCCCAGCATTTT

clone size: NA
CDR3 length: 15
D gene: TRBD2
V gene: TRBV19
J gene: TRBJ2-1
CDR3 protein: CASTYGLAGVNEQFF
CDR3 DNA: TGTGCCAGTACCTATGGTCTAGCGGGAGTTAATGAGCAGTTCTTC

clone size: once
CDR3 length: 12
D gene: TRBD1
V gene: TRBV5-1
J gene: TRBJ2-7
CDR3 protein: CASGTGGYEQYF
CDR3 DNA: TGCGCCAGCGGCACAGGGGGGTACGAGCAGTACTTC

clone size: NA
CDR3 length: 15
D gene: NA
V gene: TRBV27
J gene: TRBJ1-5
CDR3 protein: CASSLSASGNQPQHF
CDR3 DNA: TGTGCCAGCAGTTTATCAGCGTCGGGCAATCAGCCCCAGCATTTT

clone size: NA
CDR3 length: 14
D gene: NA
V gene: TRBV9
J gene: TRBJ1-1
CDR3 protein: CASSLDIPGARAVF
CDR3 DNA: TGTGCCAGCAGCCTAGATATCCCGGGGGCGCGAGCCGTCTTT

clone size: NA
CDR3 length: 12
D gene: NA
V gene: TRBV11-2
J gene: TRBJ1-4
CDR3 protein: CASSLDRLELFF
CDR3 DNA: TGTGCCAGCAGCTTAGATCGGCTGGAACTGTTTTTT

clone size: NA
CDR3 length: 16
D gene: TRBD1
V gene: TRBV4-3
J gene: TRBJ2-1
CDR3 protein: CASSHGGQGAAEEQFF
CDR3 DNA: TGCGCCAGCAGCCACGGGGGACAGGGGGCGGCGGAGGAGCAGTTCTTC

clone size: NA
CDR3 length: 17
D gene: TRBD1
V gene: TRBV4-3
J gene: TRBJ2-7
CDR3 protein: CASSQDTETGFSYEQYF
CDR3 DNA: TGCGCCAGCAGCCAAGACACCGAGACAGGGTTCTCCTACGAGCAGTACTTC

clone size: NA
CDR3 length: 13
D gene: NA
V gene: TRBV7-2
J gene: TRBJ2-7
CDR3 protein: CASSLAQSYEQYF
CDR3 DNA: TGTGCCAGCAGCTTAGCGCAGAGCTACGAGCAGTACTTC

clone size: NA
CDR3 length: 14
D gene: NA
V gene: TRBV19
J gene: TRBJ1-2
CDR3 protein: CASSNARGLGGYTF
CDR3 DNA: TGTGCCAGTAGTAACGCGAGGGGTCTTGGGGGCTACACCTTC

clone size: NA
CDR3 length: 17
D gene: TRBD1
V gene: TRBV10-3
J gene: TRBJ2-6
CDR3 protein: CATPRTGRNSGANVLTF
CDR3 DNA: TGTGCCACACCACGGACAGGAAGAAACTCTGGGGCCAACGTCCTGACTTTC

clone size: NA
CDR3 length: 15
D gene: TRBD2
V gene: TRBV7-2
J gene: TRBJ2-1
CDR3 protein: CASLWPGLASNEQFF
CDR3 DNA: TGTGCCAGCTTATGGCCGGGACTAGCCTCCAATGAGCAGTTCTTC

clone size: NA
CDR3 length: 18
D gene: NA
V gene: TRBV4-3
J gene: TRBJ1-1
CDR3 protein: CASSQDLGYPSSGTEAFF
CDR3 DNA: TGCGCCAGCAGCCAAGATCTAGGGTACCCGTCGTCGGGCACTGAAGCTTTCTTT

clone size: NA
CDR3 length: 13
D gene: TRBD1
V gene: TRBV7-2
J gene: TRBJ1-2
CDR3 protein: CASSHGQGSGYTF
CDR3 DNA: TGTGCCAGCAGCCATGGACAGGGTAGTGGCTACACCTTC

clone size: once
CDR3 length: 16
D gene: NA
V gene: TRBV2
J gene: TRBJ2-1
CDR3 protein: CASSDGREVLYNEQFF
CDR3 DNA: TGTGCCAGCAGTGACGGTCGGGAAGTACTCTACAATGAGCAGTTCTTC

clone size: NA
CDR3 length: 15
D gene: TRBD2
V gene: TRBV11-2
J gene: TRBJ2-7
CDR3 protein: CASMPSGRTPYEQYF
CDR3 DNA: TGTGCCAGCATGCCTAGCGGGAGAACGCCTTACGAGCAGTACTTC

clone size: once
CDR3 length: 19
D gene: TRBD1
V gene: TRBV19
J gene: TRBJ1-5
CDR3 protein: CASSIWGRTGGPPNQPQHF
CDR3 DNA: TGTGCCAGTAGTATTTGGGGCCGGACAGGGGGGCCACCCAATCAGCCCCAGCATTTT

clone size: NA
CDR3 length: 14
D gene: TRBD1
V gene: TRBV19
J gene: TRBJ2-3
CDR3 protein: CASGDREFSDTQYF
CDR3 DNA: TGTGCCAGCGGGGACAGGGAGTTTTCAGATACGCAGTATTTT

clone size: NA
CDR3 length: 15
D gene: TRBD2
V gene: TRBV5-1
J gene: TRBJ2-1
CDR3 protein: CASSVGLAVYNEQFF
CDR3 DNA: TGCGCCAGCAGCGTGGGACTAGCGGTCTACAATGAGCAGTTCTTC

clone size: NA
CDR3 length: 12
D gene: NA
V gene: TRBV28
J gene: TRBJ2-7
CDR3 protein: CASRQGTYEQYF
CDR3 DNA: TGTGCCAGCAGGCAGGGGACCTACGAGCAGTACTTC

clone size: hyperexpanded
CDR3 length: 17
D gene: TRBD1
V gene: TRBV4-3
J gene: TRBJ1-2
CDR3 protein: CASSHHHSGQGKNGYTF
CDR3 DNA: TGCGCCAGCAGCCATCACCACTCTGGACAGGGGAAGAATGGCTACACCTTC

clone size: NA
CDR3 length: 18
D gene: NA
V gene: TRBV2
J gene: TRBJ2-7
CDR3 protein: CASSENSGQGRLGYEQYF
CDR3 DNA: TGTGCCAGCAGTGAGAATTCGGGACAAGGGCGGTTAGGGTACGAGCAGTACTTC

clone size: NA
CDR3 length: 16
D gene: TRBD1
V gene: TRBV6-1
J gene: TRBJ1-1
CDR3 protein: CASSEGTDNWTGEAFF
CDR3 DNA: TGTGCCAGCAGTGAAGGAACCGACAACTGGACAGGTGAAGCTTTCTTT

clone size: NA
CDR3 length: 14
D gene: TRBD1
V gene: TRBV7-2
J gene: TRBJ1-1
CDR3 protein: CASSDRVGSTEAFF
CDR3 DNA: TGTGCCAGCAGCGACAGGGTTGGGAGCACTGAAGCTTTCTTT

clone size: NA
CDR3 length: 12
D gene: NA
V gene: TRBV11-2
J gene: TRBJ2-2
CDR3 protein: CASSSNPGELFF
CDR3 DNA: TGTGCCAGCAGCTCAAACCCCGGGGAGCTGTTTTTT

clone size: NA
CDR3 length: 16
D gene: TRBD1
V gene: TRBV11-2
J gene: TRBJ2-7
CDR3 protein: CASSLERTGNSYEQYF
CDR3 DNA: TGTGCCAGCAGCTTAGAAAGGACAGGGAACTCCTACGAGCAGTACTTC

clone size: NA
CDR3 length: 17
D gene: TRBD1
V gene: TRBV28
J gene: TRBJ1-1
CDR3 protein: CASSPRTGTGRGTEAFF
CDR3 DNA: TGTGCCAGCAGTCCCCGGACAGGGACCGGGAGGGGGACTGAAGCTTTCTTT

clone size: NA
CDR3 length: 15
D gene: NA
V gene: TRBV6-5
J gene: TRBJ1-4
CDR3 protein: CASSFMMGTNEKLFF
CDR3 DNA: TGTGCCAGCAGTTTTATGATGGGAACTAATGAAAAACTGTTTTTT

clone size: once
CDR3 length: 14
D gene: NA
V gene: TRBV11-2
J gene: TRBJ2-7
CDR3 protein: CASSYRPAIHEQYF
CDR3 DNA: TGTGCCAGCAGCTATCGACCCGCAATCCACGAGCAGTACTTC

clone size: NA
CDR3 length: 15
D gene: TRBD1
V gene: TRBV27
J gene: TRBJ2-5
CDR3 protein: CASSFFTGGGETQYF
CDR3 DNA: TGTGCCAGCAGTTTTTTTACAGGGGGCGGGGAGACCCAGTACTTC

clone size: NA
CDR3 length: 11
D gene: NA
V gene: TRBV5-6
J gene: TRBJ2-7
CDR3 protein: CASSSSLEQYF
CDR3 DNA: TGTGCCAGCAGCTCGTCTTTAGAGCAGTACTTC